This TCR beta chain was retrieved from a study of TIL therapy for anti-PD-1-resistant metastatic lung cancer. Findings and caveats of the study: The cohort had more treatment-naive, never-smoker and oncogene-addicted patients than typical. Many TIL product clones were absent from baseline tumor, suggesting clonal contraction.

The CDR3 spans 14 residues. Trimming took off 9 bases at V and 5 bases at J, with 21 bases between the two ends. Germline lookup yields CDR1 SGHNT and CDR2 YYREEE (reference sequence). This clone was seen only a few times. Its cognate antigen is unknown. The immunoSEQ assay was v3. TCRdb's copy holds only in-frame clones and misses some; the assay was immunoSEQ multiplex PCR. Of roughly 28,000 clones in the sample, about 63% were seen once. Stated time point: pre-treatment sample, taken before nivolumab and TIL therapy. Most excised metastases sampled were pleural nodules or supraclavicular lymph nodes.

Sample: tumor tissue, taken at baseline. V and J are TRBV5-4 and TRBJ2-7; either TRBD1 or TRBD2 may supply D (5 bases each). The receptor comes from a woman aged 30 to 85 with non-small cell lung cancer. CDR3 DNA: TGTGCCACCCGGGGCCCAGGTTCAATTGACGAGCAGTACTTC. It is translated as CATRGPGSIDEQYF.